This T cell receptor (beta chain) was sequenced during a study of CXCR3-negative and CXCR3-positive naive CD8 T cells. Looking at the study overall: Total TRB output reached 120 million to 150 million reads, about 1.5 +/- 0.3 million per library. Findings and limits, study-wide: Memory CD8+ cells showed much lower diversity, while both naive subsets were comparably high. Naive CXCR3-positive and CXCR3-negative cells shared TRBV-TRBJ usage; memory cells diverged.

Comment on this clonotype: Its antigen is still unknown.

This CDR3 contains 13 residues. The germline CDR1 and CDR2 sequences are SGHTA and FQGNSA. The TRB libraries of cDNA were built by UMI-labeled 5' RACE. TCRdb reprocessed the 5' RACE reads; each CDR3 protein has one entry and no DNA is given. The sample table includes about 56,000 distinct CDR3 sequences. The chain couples TRBV7-2 to TRBJ2-3; no DNA is available, so the TRBD1 call from TCRdb remains unchecked. The clonotype originates from a human donor in good health. Some clones in this sample may be carry-over from other donors' samples. The source material was memory CD8+ T cells from blood. This chain's CDR3 is CASSFDPADTQYF.